The next 21 T cell receptor beta chains were all read from a single sample in a study of blood T cell repertoires in COVID-19. Measured with immunoSEQ multiplex PCR; TCRdb has only the in-frame clones, and not every one. In the table there are 200,000 to 250,000 clones, 86% of which are singletons. Input material: PBMCs or T cells enriched from blood (not recorded which). The receptor source for this set is a woman aged 45-60 years in a cohort exposed to, infected with or recovered from COVID-19 (not recorded which).

The sample holds a few counts of this clone. The chain couples TRBV7-2 to TRBJ1-4, with D tentatively TRBD1 (5 bases). Germline lookup yields CDR1 SGHTA and CDR2 FQGNSA. V gave up 1 base and J gave up 3 bases, with 12 bases separating them. CDR3 length: 16 residues. The CDR3 reads CASSLGGAGANEKLFF. The CDR3 nucleotides read TGTGCCAGCAGCTTAGGTGGGGCAGGAGCTAATGAAAAACTGTTTTTT.

The CDR3 DNA is TGTGCCAGCAGTTACTCGACGGTACAGACAGACTACGAGCAGTACTTC. Translation: CASSYSTVQTDYEQYF. The V and J genes are TRBV6-2 or TRBV6-3 and TRBJ2-7; TRBD1 is a possible D gene (5 bases). The germline V gene has CDR1 MNHEY and CDR2 SVGEGT. V lost 0 bases to trimming and J lost 3 bases, with 15 bases between them. The CDR3 totals 16 residues.

The chain combines TRBV10-1 with TRBJ2-2; 9 nucleotides match TRBD2. Trimming cost V 3 bases and J 6 bases; bases outside gene matches: 8. CDR3 length: 16 amino acids. Germline CDR1 WNHNN, CDR2 SYGVQD (reference sequence). CDR3 bases: TGCGCCAGCAGTGATGGGGGGACTAGCTATGCCGGGGAGCTGTTTTTT. This translates into CASSDGGTSYAGELFF.

The genes are TRBV28 and TRBJ1-5; no firm D call. This CDR3 has 13 amino acids. V dropped 2 bases and J dropped 6 bases, with 8 bases sitting between them. Germline CDR1 reads MDHEN; CDR2 reads SYDVKM. CDR3 sequence: CASSLMRFQPQHF. The CDR3 nucleotides are TGTGCCAGCAGTTTAATGCGGTTTCAGCCCCAGCATTTT.

This clone appeared a few times. The chain is built from TRBV12-3 or TRBV12-4 and TRBJ1-1, with no clear D. V lost 5 bases and J 1 base, leaving 8 bases between the germline ends. This CDR3 is built from 13 residues. The CDR3: CASSQTRNTEAFF. The DNA for the CDR3 is TGTGCCAGCAGTCAAACTAGGAACACTGAAGCTTTCTTT.

This chain links TRBV2 with TRBJ2-1; TRBD2 might be the D (6 bases). The CDR3 consists of 14 residues. Germline V lookup: CDR1 SNHLY, CDR2 FYNNEI. V dropped 6 bases and J dropped 0 bases, with 9 bases sitting between them. Written as DNA, the CDR3 is TGTGCCAGCAGCCCGACTAGCTCCTACAATGAGCAGTTCTTC. Encoded protein: CASSPTSSYNEQFF. Full variable domain (missing parts from reference TRBV2 and TRBJ2-1): EPEVTQTPSHQVTQMGQEVILRCVPISNHLYFYWYRQILGQKVEFLVSFYNNEISEKSEIFDDQFSVERPDGSNFTLKIRSTKLEDSAMYFCASSPTSSYNEQFFGPGTRLTVL.

The gene calls are TRBV13 and TRBJ1-2, with unresolved D. V was clipped by 0 bases and J by 7 bases, with 6 bases between them. Germline V lookup: CDR1 PRHDT, CDR2 FYEKMQ (reference sequence). The CDR3 loop spans 12 amino acids. This CDR3 reads CASSLGGRGYTF. CDR3 nucleotides: TGTGCCAGCAGCTTAGGGGGCCGTGGCTACACCTTC.

The chain carries TRBV5-1 and TRBJ1-2; 8 bases agree with TRBD1. Trimming cost V 1 base and J 8 bases; bases outside gene matches: 7. From germline, CDR1 is SGHRS and CDR2 YFSETQ. The CDR3 runs 14 residues. The CDR3 coding sequence is TGCGCCAGCAGCTTGACAGGGGGACGGCAAGGCTACACCTTC. Its translation is CASSLTGGRQGYTF.

The chain recombines TRBV10-3 with TRBJ2-7; 11 nucleotides line up with TRBD2. The CDR3 extends over 17 amino acids. J gave up 0 bases and V 0 bases, and 4 bases lay outside the gene matches. Per germline, CDR1 ENHRY and CDR2 SYGVKD. The CDR3 region has the DNA TGTGCCATCAGTGAGTCCGGGACTAGCGGAGACTCCTACGAGCAGTACTTC. Protein sequence: CAISESGTSGDSYEQYF.

The chain uses TRBV4-3 and TRBJ1-2; D possibly corresponds to TRBD1 (6 bases). The V end was cut by 3 bases, the J end by 4 bases, with 12 bases between. CDR1 and CDR2 (germline): LGHNA, YSLEER. The CDR3 covers 14 residues. CDR3 amino acids: CASSHVKDSYGYTF. In DNA form, the CDR3 reads TGCGCCAGCAGCCATGTCAAGGACAGCTATGGCTACACCTTC.

J is TRBJ1-4 and V is TRBV5-6, with 7 bases aligning to TRBD1. The J segment lost 8 bases and the V segment lost 6 bases, leaving 10 bases of the junction unmatched. CDR1 SGHDT and CDR2 YYEEEE come from the germline V gene. The CDR3 spans 14 residues. CDR3 region: CASKNTGVGEKLFF. Written as DNA, the CDR3 is TGTGCCAGCAAAAACACAGGGGTGGGCGAAAAACTGTTTTTT.

The rearrangement uses TRBV5-1 and TRBJ1-3; maybe TRBD1 (6 bases). This CDR3 is built from 16 residues. From germline, CDR1 is SGHRS and CDR2 YFSETQ. Trimming removed 0 bases at V and 4 bases at J, with 14 bases between. CDR3 nucleotides: TGCGCCAGCAGCTTGGCGGGACCCCAGGGGGGAAACACCATATATTTT. Its protein product is CASSLAGPQGGNTIYF.

This clone was seen more than once but under ten times. The chain employs TRBV4-2 and TRBJ1-2, with 10 positions matching TRBD1. Trimming removed 8 bases from V and 4 bases from J; junction bases left unmatched: 4. Germline CDR1 and CDR2: LGHNA and YNFKEQ. The CDR3 is made up of 13 amino acids. CDR3 sequence (DNA): TGTGCCAGCGCAAGACAGGGGGCCTATGGCTACACCTTC. It is translated as CASARQGAYGYTF.

The chain is built from TRBV30 and TRBJ1-1; D is unclear. The germline V gene has CDR1 GTSNPN and CDR2 SVGIG (reference sequence). V gave up 0 bases and J gave up 3 bases, with 14 bases separating them. This CDR3 is 15 amino acids long. CDR3 protein: CAWSVLVRVYTEAFF. The CDR3 DNA follows: TGTGCCTGGAGTGTACTCGTCCGGGTGTACACTGAAGCTTTCTTT.

The chain has TRBV10-3 and TRBJ2-2, with 8 bases fitting TRBD1. This CDR3 spans 15 amino acids. Germline assignment: CDR1 ENHRY and CDR2 SYGVKD. Trimming at V came to 6 bases and at J to 4 bases, leaving 7 bases not matched to a gene. CDR3 bases: TGTGCCATCAGGCAAAGGACAGGGAGCACCGGGGAGCTGTTTTTT. It encodes CAIRQRTGSTGELFF.

The rearrangement joins TRBV11-2 to TRBJ1-2; 7 bases map to TRBD1. Unmatched junction bases numbered 2, after V lost 4 bases and J lost 3 bases. This CDR3 has 13 residues. Germline loops: CDR1 SGHAT, CDR2 FQNNGV. This CDR3 is CASSWDRDYGYTF. CDR3 bases: TGTGCCAGCAGCTGGGACAGAGACTATGGCTACACCTTC.

The rearrangement links TRBV5-1 to TRBJ2-3; TRBD1 matches 7 bases. The length of the CDR3 is 13 residues. Germline V gives CDR1 SGHRS, CDR2 YFSETQ. The V and J ends lost 4 bases and 9 bases, in that order; junction bases with no gene match: 8. In nucleotides, the CDR3 is TGCGCCAGCAGCACAGGGGTTGTTTTCACGCAGTATTTT. It is translated as CASSTGVVFTQYF.

This clone was found a few times. The chain combines TRBV6-2 or TRBV6-3 with TRBJ2-1, with 13 bases fitting TRBD2. The V segment lost 6 bases and the J segment 4 bases; nucleotides outside the gene matches: 3. CDR1 is MNHEY, CDR2 SVGEGT, per germline. The length of the CDR3 is 15 residues. This CDR3 is CASSATSGGYNEQFF. Written as DNA, the CDR3 is TGTGCCAGCAGCGCGACTAGCGGGGGGTACAATGAGCAGTTCTTC.

The V gene is TRBV20-1, the J gene TRBJ1-2, with 7 nucleotides matching TRBD1. Germline-derived CDR1 and CDR2 are DFQATT and SNEGSKA (reference sequence). CDR3 length: 14 amino acids. The V segment lost 3 bases and the J segment 7 bases; nucleotides outside the gene matches: 11. The CDR3 DNA sequence: TGCAGTGCTAGTGGGAGGGGGCGACGAGGTGGCTACACCTTC. Its translation is CSASGRGRRGGYTF.

The rearrangement links TRBV7-8 to TRBJ1-1; 7 nucleotides agree with TRBD1. The V and J ends lost 5 bases and 2 bases, in that order; junction bases with no gene match: 8. Germline loops: CDR1 SGHVS, CDR2 FQNEAQ. The CDR3 covers 15 residues. CDR3 in DNA: TGTGCCAGCAGCATTCGGACAGGCCCAAACACTGAAGCTTTCTTT. Encoded protein: CASSIRTGPNTEAFF.

The J gene is TRBJ2-5, the V gene TRBV5-1, with 12 positions matching TRBD2. The CDR3 consists of 16 residues. Germline V gene lookup returns CDR1 SGHRS and CDR2 YFSETQ. Germline trimming cut 4 bases from V and 4 bases from J; bases unmatched to any gene: 8. DNA for the CDR3: TGCGCCAGCAGCCTCGGGACTAGCGGGCGACTAGAGACCCAGTACTTC. Translation gives CASSLGTSGRLETQYF. The full variable domain, its missing parts supplied by reference TRBV5-1 and TRBJ2-5, is KAGVTQTPRYLIKTRGQQVTLSCSPISGHRSVSWYQQTPGQGLQFLFEYFSETQRNKGNFPGRFSGRQFSNSRSEMNVSTLELGDSALYLCASSLGTSGRLETQYFGPGTRLLVL.